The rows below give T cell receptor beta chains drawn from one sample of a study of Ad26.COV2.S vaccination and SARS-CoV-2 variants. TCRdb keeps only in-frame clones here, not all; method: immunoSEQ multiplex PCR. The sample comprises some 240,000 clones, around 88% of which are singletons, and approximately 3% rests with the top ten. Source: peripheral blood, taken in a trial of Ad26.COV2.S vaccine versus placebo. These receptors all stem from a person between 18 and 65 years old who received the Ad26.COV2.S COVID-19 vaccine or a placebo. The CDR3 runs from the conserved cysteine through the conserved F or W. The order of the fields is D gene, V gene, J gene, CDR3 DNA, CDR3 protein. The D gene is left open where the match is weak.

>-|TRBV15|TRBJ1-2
TGTGCCACCAGCAGAGTTCGTAACGGCTACACCTTC
CATSRVRNGYTF
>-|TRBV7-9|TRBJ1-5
TGTGCCAGCAGCTCGGAACAGGGTCGGAATCAGCCCCAGCATTTT
CASSSEQGRNQPQHF
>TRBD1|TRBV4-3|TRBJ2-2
TGCGCCAGCAGCCAAGATGGGACAGGGTACTCAGGGGAGCTGTTTTTT
CASSQDGTGYSGELFF
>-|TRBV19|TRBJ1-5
TGTGCCAGTACGCGGGGGCAGAACAATCAGCCCCAGCATTTT
CASTRGQNNQPQHF
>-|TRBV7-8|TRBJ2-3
TGTGCCAGCAGCTTCGGTACAAGGTCAGATACGCAGTATTTT
CASSFGTRSDTQYF
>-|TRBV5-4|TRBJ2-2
TGTGCCAGCAGCTTAGACCGGGGATACGGGGAGCTGTTTTTT
CASSLDRGYGELFF
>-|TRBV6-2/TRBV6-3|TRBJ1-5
TGTGCCAGTAGCAGGGGACCGAGGGAGCCCCAGCATTTT
CASSRGPREPQHF
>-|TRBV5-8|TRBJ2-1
TGTGCCAGCAGCTCCGGGGTGAGGTCCCTTATCAATGAGCAGTTCTTC
CASSSGVRSLINEQFF
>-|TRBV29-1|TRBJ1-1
TGCAGCGTCCAGACTTCCGGGGGCACTGAAGCTTTCTTT
CSVQTSGGTEAFF
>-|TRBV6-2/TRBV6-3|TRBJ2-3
TGTGCCAGCAGTTACCTCCAGCCAGATACGCAGTATTTT
CASSYLQPDTQYF
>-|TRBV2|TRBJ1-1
TGTGCCAGCAGTGAAGGTAGGACTGAAGCTTTCTTT
CASSEGRTEAFF